The next 15 T cell receptor beta chains were all read from a single sample in a study of blood T cell repertoires in COVID-19. Produced via immunoSEQ multiplex PCR; TCRdb's table is partial and in-frame only. The sample has about 210,000 clones, roughly 81% seen once. Sequenced: peripheral blood. These TCRs come from a woman aged 45-65 years with active or convalescent COVID-19.

The CDR3 DNA reads as TGTGCCAGCAGCTTAGGGCGGTCGAACACTGAAGCTTTCTTT. Translated: CASSLGRSNTEAFF. This chain connects TRBV11-2 to TRBJ1-1; D uncertain. The germline V gene encodes CDR1 SGHAT and CDR2 FQNNGV. V was shortened by 1 base and J by 1 base, with 7 bases between the two germline ends. The CDR3 length is 14 residues.

The sample holds one count of this clone. This sequence joins TRBV28 and TRBJ1-2; 8 nucleotides agree with TRBD1. This CDR3 region has 21 residues. Unmatched junction bases numbered 28, after V lost 6 bases and J lost 4 bases. CDR1 is MDHEN and CDR2 is SYDVKM in the germline V gene. The CDR3 DNA is TGTGCCAGCAGCCCGGCACCTAGAGGGTCGGGCAGGGGGCGGGTGGGCTATGGCTACACCTTC. It translates to CASSPAPRGSGRGRVGYGYTF.

CDR3 sequence (DNA): TGTGCCAGCAGCCAACAGGACAATGAGCAGTTCTTC. Its protein is CASSQQDNEQFF. The chain recombines TRBV3-1 (or the pseudogene TRBV3-2) with TRBJ2-1, with D unresolved. From germline, CDR1 is LGHDT and CDR2 YNNKEL (reference sequence). The length of the CDR3 is 12 residues. Trimming shortened V by 2 bases and J by 5 bases, and 4 bases separated the two germline ends.

The rearrangement uses TRBV29-1 and TRBJ2-3, with D possibly matching TRBD1 (5 bases). V was shortened by 3 bases and J by 8 bases, with 15 bases between the two germline ends. CDR1 and CDR2 (germline): SQVTM, ANQGSEA. CDR3 length: 13 amino acids. CDR3 in amino acids: CSVDRLVGATQYF. The CDR3 DNA reads as TGCAGCGTTGATCGCCTAGTAGGGGCTACGCAGTATTTT.

DNA of the CDR3: TGCGCCAGCAGCTTAGGTGCTAGCGCCGGGGAGCTGTTTTTT. Its protein is CASSLGASAGELFF. The chain links TRBV5-1 to TRBJ2-2; TRBD2 might be the D (6 bases). Per the germline V gene, CDR1 is SGHRS and CDR2 is YFSETQ. This CDR3 is built from 14 residues. With 2 bases removed from V and 6 bases from J, the gap between germline ends came to 11 bases.

The CDR3 is CASSPLAPKNIQYF. The CDR3 DNA is TGTGCCAGCAGCCCGCTAGCACCCAAAAACATTCAGTACTTC. This rearrangement joins TRBV11-2 to TRBJ2-4; D possibly corresponds to TRBD2 (5 bases). V was pared by 5 bases and J by 2 bases, with 10 bases between. The CDR3 totals 14 residues. Germline assignment: CDR1 SGHAT and CDR2 FQNNGV.

The chain joins TRBV4-1 to TRBJ2-5; 8 bases match TRBD1. Trimming at V came to 5 bases and at J to 5 bases, leaving 10 bases not matched to a gene. The CDR3 has 15 residues. Germline V gene lookup returns CDR1 MGHRA and CDR2 YSYEKL. In DNA form, the CDR3 reads TGCGCCAGCAGCTTGACAGGGGCGGTGATGGAGACCCAGTACTTC. Encoded protein: CASSLTGAVMETQYF.

The V call is TRBV2, the J call TRBJ1-4, with TRBD1 matching over 10 bases. This CDR3 has 14 amino acids. Germline CDR1 SNHLY, CDR2 FYNNEI. J lost 7 bases, V lost 3 bases, and 2 bases had no gene match. CDR3 in amino acids: CASSEGDRGEKLFF. As DNA, the CDR3 is TGTGCCAGCAGTGAGGGGGACAGGGGTGAAAAACTGTTTTTT.

V is TRBV7-2 and J is TRBJ1-2; possible D gene TRBD1, 5 bases. This CDR3 spans 12 amino acids. CDR1 is SGHTA, CDR2 FQGNSA, per germline. The V and J ends lost 3 bases and 4 bases respectively, with 6 bases between them. Here the CDR3 reads CASSFTGYGYTF. The DNA for the CDR3 is TGTGCCAGCAGCTTCACAGGCTATGGCTACACCTTC. Looking up the rest from reference TRBV7-2 and TRBJ1-2 gives the full variable domain: GAGVSQSPSNKVTEKGKDVELRCDPISGHTALYWYRQSLGQGLEFLIYFQGNSAPDKSGLPSDRFSAERTGGSVSTLTIQRTQQEDSAVYLCASSFTGYGYTFGSGTRLTVV.

V gene TRBV28 combines with J gene TRBJ1-2; 7 bases are shared with TRBD1. CDR1 is MDHEN, CDR2 SYDVKM, per germline. V shed 10 bases, J shed 5 bases, and the junction held 10 bases outside the gene matches. This CDR3 region has 13 residues. The chain's CDR3 is CATLDRVLYGYTF. The CDR3, as DNA: TGTGCCACCCTAGACAGGGTCCTTTATGGCTACACCTTC.

V is TRBV30 and J is TRBJ1-1; D call uncertain. Trimming took off 5 bases at V and 4 bases at J, with 11 bases between the two ends. This CDR3 region has 12 residues. Germline CDR1 is GTSNPN and CDR2 is SVGIG (reference sequence). This CDR3 reads CAWRMGSTEAFF. The CDR3 DNA sequence: TGTGCCTGGCGTATGGGGAGCACTGAAGCTTTCTTT.

V is TRBV30 and J is TRBJ2-5; TRBD2 agrees at 9 bases. CDR3 length equals 15 residues. Germline V gives CDR1 GTSNPN, CDR2 SVGIG (reference sequence). Trimming took 3 bases from V and 1 from J; bases not matched to a gene: 6. CDR3 nucleotide sequence: TGTGCCTGGAGCTCACTAGCGGGTTCCCAAGAGACCCAGTACTTC. This gives the protein CAWSSLAGSQETQYF.

The V call is TRBV12-3 or TRBV12-4, the J call TRBJ1-2; tentatively, D is TRBD1 (5 bases). The CDR3 is made up of 13 amino acids. Trimming left V 7 bases short and J 4 bases short, with 13 bases between. CDR3 amino acids: CASTRQLTYGYTF. Here the CDR3 DNA reads TGTGCCAGCACCCGACAGCTTACCTATGGCTACACCTTC.

The chain joins TRBV19 to TRBJ1-5; TRBD1 is a possible D gene (6 bases). The CDR3 totals 14 residues. CDR1 LNHDA and CDR2 SQIVND come from the germline V gene (reference sequence). V shed 1 base and J shed 6 bases, with 10 bases lying between them. For the CDR3, the DNA is TGTGCCAGTAGTATAGCCACAGGGCTTCAGCCCCAGCATTTT. As protein: CASSIATGLQPQHF.

The V call is TRBV19, the J call TRBJ1-3; maybe TRBD1 (5 bases). Germline assignment: CDR1 LNHDA and CDR2 SQIVND (reference sequence). The CDR3 has 14 amino acids. V was shortened by 4 bases and J by 2 bases, with 9 bases between the two germline ends. The CDR3 reads CASSNRRAGNTIYF. DNA for the CDR3: TGTGCCAGTAGTAACCGCAGGGCTGGAAACACCATATATTTT.